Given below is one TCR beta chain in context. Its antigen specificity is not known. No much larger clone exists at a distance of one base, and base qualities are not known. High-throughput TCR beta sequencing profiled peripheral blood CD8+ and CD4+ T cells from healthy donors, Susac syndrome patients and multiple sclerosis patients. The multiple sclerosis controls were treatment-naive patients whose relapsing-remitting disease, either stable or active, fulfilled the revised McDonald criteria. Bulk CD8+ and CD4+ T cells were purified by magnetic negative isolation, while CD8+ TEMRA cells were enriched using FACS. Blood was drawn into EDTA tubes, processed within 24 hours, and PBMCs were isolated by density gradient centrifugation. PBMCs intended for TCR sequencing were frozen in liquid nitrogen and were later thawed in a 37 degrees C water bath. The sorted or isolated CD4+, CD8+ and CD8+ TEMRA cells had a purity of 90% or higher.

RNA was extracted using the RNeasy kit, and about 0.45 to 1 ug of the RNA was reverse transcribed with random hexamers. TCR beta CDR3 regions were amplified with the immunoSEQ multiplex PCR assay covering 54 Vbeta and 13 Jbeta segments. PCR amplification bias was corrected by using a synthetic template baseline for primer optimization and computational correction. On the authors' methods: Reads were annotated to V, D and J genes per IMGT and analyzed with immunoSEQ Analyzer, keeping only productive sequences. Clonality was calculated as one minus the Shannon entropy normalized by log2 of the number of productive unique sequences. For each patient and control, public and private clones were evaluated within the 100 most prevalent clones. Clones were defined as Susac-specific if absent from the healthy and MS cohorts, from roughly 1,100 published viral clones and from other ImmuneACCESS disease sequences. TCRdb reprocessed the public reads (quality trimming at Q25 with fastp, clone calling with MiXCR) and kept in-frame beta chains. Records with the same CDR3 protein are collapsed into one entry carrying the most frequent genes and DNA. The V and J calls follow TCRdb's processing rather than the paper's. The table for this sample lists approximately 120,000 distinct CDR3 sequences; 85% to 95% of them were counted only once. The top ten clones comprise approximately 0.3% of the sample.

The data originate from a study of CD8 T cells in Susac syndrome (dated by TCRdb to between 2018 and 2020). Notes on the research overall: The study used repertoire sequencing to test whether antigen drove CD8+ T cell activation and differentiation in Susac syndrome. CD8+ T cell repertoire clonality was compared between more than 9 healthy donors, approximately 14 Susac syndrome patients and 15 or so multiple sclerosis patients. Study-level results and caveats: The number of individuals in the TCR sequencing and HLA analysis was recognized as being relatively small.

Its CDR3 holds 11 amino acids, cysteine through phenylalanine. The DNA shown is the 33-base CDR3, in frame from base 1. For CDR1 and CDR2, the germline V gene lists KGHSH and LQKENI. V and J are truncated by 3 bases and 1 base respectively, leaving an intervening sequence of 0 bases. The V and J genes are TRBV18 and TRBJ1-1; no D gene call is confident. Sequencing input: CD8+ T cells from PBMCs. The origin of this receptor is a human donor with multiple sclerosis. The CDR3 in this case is CASSPNTEAFF. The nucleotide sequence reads TGTGCCAGCTCACCGAACACTGAAGCTTTCTTT. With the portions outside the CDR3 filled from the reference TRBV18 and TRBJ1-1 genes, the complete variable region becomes NAGVMQNPRHLVRRRGQEARLRCSPMKGHSHVYWYRQLPEEGLKFMVYLQKENIIDESGMPKERFSAEFPKEGPSILRIQQVVRGDSAAYFCASSPNTEAFFGQGTRLTVV.